Below, 9 T cell receptor beta chains from the same sample are listed, as sequenced in a study of blood T cell repertoires in COVID-19. Method: immunoSEQ multiplex PCR; TCRdb's copy keeps in-frame clones and lacks some. The table lists 35,000 or so clones, around nine tenths of them singletons, with around 6.5% in the top ten. Sequencing input: peripheral blood. These receptors originate from a human donor in a cohort sampled during active COVID-19.

The rearrangement uses TRBV7-6 and TRBJ2-7; TRBD1 aligns across 8 bases. CDR3 length: 14 amino acids. V gave up 1 base and J gave up 4 bases; unmatched junction bases: 3. CDR1 SGHVS and CDR2 FNYEAQ come from the germline V gene. This chain's CDR3 is CASSLVQGAYEQYF. The CDR3 coding sequence is TGTGCCAGCAGCTTAGTCCAGGGGGCGTACGAGCAGTACTTC.

The V and J genes are TRBV4-2 and TRBJ1-1; possibly TRBD1 for D (6 bases). CDR1 and CDR2 from the germline V gene are LGHNA and YNFKEQ. The V and J ends lost 0 bases and 3 bases respectively, with 14 bases between them. CDR3 size: 16 residues. CDR3 bases: TGTGCCAGCAGCCAAGAGGGTGGCAGGGGTGACACTGAAGCTTTCTTT. This encodes CASSQEGGRGDTEAFF.

V usage is TRBV2 and J usage is TRBJ1-4; D is undetermined. The length of the CDR3 is 14 residues. V was pared by 6 bases and J by 0 bases, with 8 bases between. The germline V gene has CDR1 SNHLY and CDR2 FYNNEI. The CDR3 is CASRGSPTNEKLFF. The CDR3 DNA reads as TGTGCCAGCAGGGGCTCCCCAACTAATGAAAAACTGTTTTTT. The whole variable domain, remainder taken from reference TRBV2 and TRBJ1-4, is EPEVTQTPSHQVTQMGQEVILRCVPISNHLYFYWYRQILGQKVEFLVSFYNNEISEKSEIFDDQFSVERPDGSNFTLKIRSTKLEDSAMYFCASRGSPTNEKLFFGSGTQLSVL.

This rearrangement joins TRBV9 to TRBJ2-1; 8 bases agree with TRBD2. Germline values: CDR1 SGDLS, CDR2 YYNGEE. This CDR3 contains 16 residues. J lost 4 bases, V lost 5 bases, and 11 bases had no gene match. CDR3 DNA sequence: TGTGCCAGCAGTGCCCTCCTGGTAGCGGGATACAATGAGCAGTTCTTC. Encoded protein: CASSALLVAGYNEQFF.

This clone is a singleton in its sample. The chain uses TRBV29-1 and TRBJ1-2; 10 bases are shared with TRBD1. The germline V gene encodes CDR1 SQVTM and CDR2 ANQGSEA. J was trimmed by 5 bases and V by 6 bases; bases with no gene match: 12. The CDR3 loop spans 15 amino acids. CDR3 DNA sequence: TGCAGCGTCCGAAGATCGACAGGGGGCGGGTATGGCTACACCTTC. Amino acids: CSVRRSTGGGYGYTF.

This chain connects TRBV6-6 to TRBJ1-2, with 7 positions matching TRBD1. Germline-derived CDR1 and CDR2 are MNHNY and SVGAGI (reference sequence). The CDR3 totals 13 residues. Unmatched junction bases numbered 13, after V lost 4 bases and J lost 14 bases. Written as DNA, the CDR3 is TGTGCCAGCAGTTCACCTACCGGGACAGCTGAGACCTTC. Protein: CASSSPTGTAETF.

CDR3 DNA: TGTGCCAGCAGCGGCTTGGTCGTTCAGCCCCAGCATTTT. As protein: CASSGLVVQPQHF. The chain recombines TRBV6-2 or TRBV6-3 with TRBJ1-5; no clear D. The V gene lost 6 bases and the J gene lost 6 bases, with 12 bases spanning the gap. This CDR3 has 13 residues. Germline V lookup: CDR1 MNHEY, CDR2 SVGEGT.

The V and J genes are TRBV6-5 and TRBJ1-4; D might be TRBD1 (5 bases). Germline V gene data show CDR1 as MNHEY and CDR2 as SVGAGI. V was trimmed by 6 bases and J by 4 bases, leaving 9 bases between them. The CDR3 is 13 residues long. CDR3 in DNA: TGTGCCAGCAGGCGACAGATTAATGAAAAACTGTTTTTT. Amino acids: CASRRQINEKLFF.

The J gene is TRBJ1-2, the V gene TRBV21-1; the DNA was not used to check the table's D call, TRBD1. TRBV21-1 is assigned pseudogene status. The CDR3 runs 16 residues. The CDR3 DNA reads TGTGCCAGCAGCAAAAAGGGGGTTGGCGCTAACTATGGCTACACCTTC. Its translation is CASSKKGVGANYGYTF.